The clone carrying this TCR beta chain was counted between two and nine times. Its antigen is still unknown. The length of the CDR3 is 14 residues. Germline lookup yields CDR1 MNHNS and CDR2 SASEGT. Trimming took 4 bases from V and 6 from J; bases not matched to a gene: 2. This entry is derived from a study of T-cell reconstitution after alpha-beta-depleted transplantation in children. Study findings and constraints: Expanded clones from the graft, numbering several hundred, reportedly supplied alpha-beta T cells about two months after transplant. Newly produced T cells mostly provided counts and TCRbeta diversity after one year, as hyperexpanded clones declined. Surviving recipient T cells and thymic progenitors accounted for the high day-60 TCRbeta diversity observed in some patients.

Unique molecular identifiers were incorporated into the prepared TCRbeta library. Each CDR3 protein is one row after TCRdb ran MiXCR on the PCR reads. The sample contains about 980,000 distinct CDR3 sequences, roughly 29% of which appear only once. The TCR comes from a boy in the first two years of life who had a stem cell transplant for SCID, so the T cells may come from the graft donor. The genes are TRBV6-1 and TRBJ2-1; 11 bases line up with TRBD2. Sequenced material: PBMCs, mostly from graft donor cells, taken 360 days after TCRalphabeta/CD19-depleted stem cell transplant. CDR3 in amino acids: CASSVAGGFNEQFF. The CDR3 DNA sequence: TGTGCCAGCAGTGTAGCGGGGGGGTTCAATGAGCAGTTCTTC.